This T cell receptor (beta chain) is drawn from a study of T cell responses to AZD1222 COVID-19 vaccine. Study-level background: Second-dose timings of about 4 or about 12 weeks were pooled. The study's findings and limits: No repertoire was sampled before or during the peak T cell response, only after it.

This clone appeared once. Its target is unknown. Data came from immunoSEQ multiplex PCR; TCRdb stores just in-frame clones and leaves some out. The repertoire holds roughly 140,000 clones, with under 95% as singletons. Germline lookup yields CDR1 SGDLS and CDR2 YYNGEE. Between the trimmed V and J ends, which lost 5 bases and 8 bases, there was a span of 14 bases. CDR3 length: 14 residues. This TCR was sampled from an adult in good health. The input for sequencing was peripheral blood, taken on day 0 of AZD1222 vaccination. The chain couples TRBV9 to TRBJ1-6; weak D call: TRBD1 (5 bases). CDR3 DNA: TGTGCCAGCAGTGGCGACCTAGGGGATTCACCCCTCCACTTT. It yields the protein CASSGDLGDSPLHF.